The subject of this entry is one T cell receptor (beta chain). What it recognizes is unknown. An end of the junction differs from the germline gene, which may be a read error. The data originate from a study of molecular identifiers for immune sequencing clone quantification. Study observations and caveats: The sizes of highly expanded clones could be underestimated when identical TCR molecules share a barcode.

The CDR3 is made up of 16 amino acids. The germline V gene has CDR1 SEHNR and CDR2 FQNEAQ (reference sequence). Bulk libraries came from a prior protocol with listed TCR primers. TCRdb called the PCR reads again in MiXCR, with one record for every CDR3 protein. The repertoire holds 490,000 or so distinct CDR3 sequences, about 26% seen once, with 0.7% to 0.9% in the top ten. The receptor was derived from a human donor in good health. Some libraries in this study had Jurkat cell RNA spiked in. Material for sequencing was naive CD8+ T cells from blood, with Jurkat cell RNA spiked in. Specified subset: FACS-sorted CD8+CD4-CCR7+CD45RA+ naive T cells. The V call is TRBV7-9, the J call TRBJ2-3, with 13 bases fitting TRBD2. Written as DNA, the CDR3 is TGTGCCGGCAGCTTCTCGACTAGCGGGGGGAGAGATACGCAGTATTTT. Its translation is CAGSFSTSGGRDTQYF.